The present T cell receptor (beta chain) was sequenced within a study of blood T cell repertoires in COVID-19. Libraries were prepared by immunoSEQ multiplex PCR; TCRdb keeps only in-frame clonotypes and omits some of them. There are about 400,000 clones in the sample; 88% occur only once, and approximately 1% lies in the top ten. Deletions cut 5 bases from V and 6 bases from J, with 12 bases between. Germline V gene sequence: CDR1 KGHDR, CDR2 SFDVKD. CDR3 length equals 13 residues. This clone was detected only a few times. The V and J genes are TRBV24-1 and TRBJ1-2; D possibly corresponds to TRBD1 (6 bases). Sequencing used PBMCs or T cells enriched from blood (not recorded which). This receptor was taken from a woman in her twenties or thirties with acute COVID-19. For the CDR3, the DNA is TGTGCCACCAGTGCCCGAGGGGGGGATGGCTACACCTTC. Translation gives CATSARGGDGYTF.